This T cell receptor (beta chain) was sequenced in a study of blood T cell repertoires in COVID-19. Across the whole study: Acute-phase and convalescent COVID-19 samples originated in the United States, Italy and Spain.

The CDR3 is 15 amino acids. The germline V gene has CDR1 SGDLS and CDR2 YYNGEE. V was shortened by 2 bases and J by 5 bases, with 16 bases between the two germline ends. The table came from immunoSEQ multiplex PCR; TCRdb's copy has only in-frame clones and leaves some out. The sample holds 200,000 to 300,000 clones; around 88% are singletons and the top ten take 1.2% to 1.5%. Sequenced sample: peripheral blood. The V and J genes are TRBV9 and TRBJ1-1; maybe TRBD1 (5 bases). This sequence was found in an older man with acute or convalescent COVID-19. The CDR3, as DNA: TGTGCCAGCAGCGTCGCCGGGACTCGGGGGACTGAAGCTTTCTTT. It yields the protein CASSVAGTRGTEAFF.